The rows below give T cell receptor beta chains drawn from one sample of a study of T cells in Graves' hyperthyroidism and ophthalmopathy. TCRdb independently ran MiXCR on the multiplex PCR reads; one entry per CDR3 protein. The top ten hold around 7.7% of the sample, which has 500,000 to 750,000 distinct CDR3 sequences, under 60% seen once. Input material: peripheral blood or thyroid tissue (not recorded which). These receptors originate from a woman younger than 30 with Graves' hyperthyroidism. Both conserved end residues are part of each CDR3. Fields, in order: V gene, J gene, CDR3 protein.

TRBV9	TRBJ1-5	CASSVGGRGNQPQHF
TRBV20-1	TRBJ1-1	CSASGTLLNTEAFF
TRBV29-1	TRBJ1-2	CSVPGIDGYTF
TRBV13	TRBJ1-6	CASSAAAGQGVYSPLHF
TRBV29-1	TRBJ1-1	CSVRSDRGREAFF
TRBV7-9	TRBJ2-1	CASSLTSGLNYNEQFF
TRBV24-1	TRBJ2-2	CATSGRSNTGELFF
TRBV20-1	TRBJ2-3	CSASPNPSTDTQYF
TRBV2	TRBJ2-5	CASSLSLTGLAGETQYF
TRBV10-3	TRBJ2-7	CAISAAGQGHEQYF
TRBV7-8	TRBJ1-2	CASSDLRTGGAYTF
TRBV19	TRBJ2-6	CASRDMVLGANVLTF
TRBV7-2	TRBJ2-7	CASSQYSGDPYEQYF
TRBV29-1	TRBJ1-1	CSVEATVSTEAFF
TRBV9	TRBJ2-5	CASSVGAANTGETQYF
TRBV4-2	TRBJ1-2	CASSPAGGEDYGYTF
TRBV29-1	TRBJ1-4	CSVEWDRGATEKLFF
TRBV13	TRBJ1-2	CASSLDGIYGYTF
TRBV29-1	TRBJ2-3	CSVGQGADTQYF
TRBV4-3	TRBJ2-6	CASSLRLAGGAYVLTF
TRBV20-1	TRBJ2-3	CSARDRASGSTDTQYF
TRBV24-1	TRBJ2-7	CATSDPGQGAHEQYF
TRBV20-1	TRBJ2-7	CSARETGIPDEQYF
TRBV5-1	TRBJ2-5	CASSSTSGRAETQYF
TRBV7-6	TRBJ2-2	CASSLGPDRPGELFF
TRBV19	TRBJ2-2	CASSIRQNTGELFF
TRBV14	TRBJ2-7	CASSQGLADAYEQYF
TRBV7-3	TRBJ2-2	CASSPQAGELFF
TRBV4-2	TRBJ2-7	CASSHTRGPGELYF
TRBV20-1	TRBJ1-4	CSARGDMGNEKLFF
TRBV2	TRBJ1-2	CASSEWAGGDYGYTF
TRBV12-3/TRBV12-4	TRBJ1-2	CASSPGDRETYGYTF
TRBV6-6	TRBJ1-4	CASSNRDREGLWEKLFF
TRBV10-3	TRBJ2-5	CAISDWTSGIETQYF
TRBV12-5	TRBJ1-2	CASGASYGGQSDIYGYTF
TRBV2	TRBJ1-4	CASSGALGEKLFF
TRBV9	TRBJ1-4	CASSATSGNGEKLFF
TRBV18	TRBJ1-3	CASSPQGGPGNTIYF
TRBV6-2/TRBV6-3	TRBJ1-1	CASSLGHEAFF
TRBV9	TRBJ2-5	CASSAQGDGAVTQYF